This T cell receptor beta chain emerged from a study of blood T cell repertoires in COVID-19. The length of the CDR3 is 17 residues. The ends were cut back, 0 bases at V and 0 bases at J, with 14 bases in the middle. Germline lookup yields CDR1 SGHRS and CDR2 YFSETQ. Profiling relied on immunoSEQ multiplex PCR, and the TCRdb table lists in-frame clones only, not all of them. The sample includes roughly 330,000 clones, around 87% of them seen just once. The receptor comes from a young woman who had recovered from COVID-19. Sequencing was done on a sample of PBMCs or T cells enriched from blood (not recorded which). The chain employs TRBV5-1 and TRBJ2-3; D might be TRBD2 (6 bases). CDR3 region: CASSLGGVGTSTDTQYF. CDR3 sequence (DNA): TGCGCCAGCAGCTTGGGCGGGGTGGGAACTAGCACAGATACGCAGTATTTT.